The 15 T cell receptor beta chains below all came from one sample that was sequenced in a study of T cell clonality in common variable immunodeficiency. Assay: immunoSEQ multiplex PCR; the TCRdb copy retains only in-frame clones and omits some. This repertoire holds 50,000 to 60,000 clones, and none appear only once. Sequenced input: peripheral blood mononuclear cells. The origin of the receptors is a person between 18 and 75 years old in good health.

This clone was recorded many times. The CDR3 end is not reached by the read, which stops 3 residues before it; the germline J gene fills it in. The rearrangement uses TRBV18 and TRBJ2-5, with 7 bases identical to TRBD2. Trimming at V came to 3 bases and at J to 5 bases, leaving 12 bases not matched to a gene. This CDR3 spans 16 amino acids. Germline V CDR1 and CDR2: KGHSH, LQKENI. The CDR3 DNA, read in part, is TGTGCCAGCTCACCCCCCCCAGCGGGAAAGAGGGAGACC. Its protein is CASSPPPAGKRET. The full CDR3 protein is CASSPPPAGKRETQYF.

This clone was detected many times. The read ends 3 residues before the CDR3 terminus; that terminus is restored from the germline J gene. The V gene is TRBV5-1, the J gene TRBJ2-7, with 10 nucleotides matching TRBD1. The J segment lost 2 bases and the V segment lost 1 base, leaving 9 bases of the junction unmatched. Germline V lookup: CDR1 SGHRS, CDR2 YFSETQ. The CDR3 loop spans 17 amino acids. The sequenced part of the CDR3 DNA is TGCGCCAGCAGCTTGCCGACGCCCGGGACAGGGGCCTACGAG. It is translated as CASSLPTPGTGAYE. The CDR3 in full is CASSLPTPGTGAYEQYF.

As concerns this clone: A much larger clone is a single base away; this may be a read error. Here the CDR3 reads CASSFRGAKSTDTQYF. CDR3 bases read: TGCGCCAGCAGCTTCCGGGGGGCCAAAAGCACAGATACC. The chain recombines TRBV5-1 with TRBJ2-5; tentative D call: TRBD2 (7 bases). The read stops 3 residues short of the end of the CDR3; the missing end is completed from the germline J gene. The CDR3 extends over 16 amino acids. Germline V gene data show CDR1 as SGHRS and CDR2 as YFSETQ.

This clone was picked up many times. With the read ending 3 residues before the CDR3 end, the germline J gene is used to fill in that end. V usage is TRBV20-1 and J usage is TRBJ2-1; 8 bases map to TRBD2. With V trimmed by 0 bases and J by 5 bases, 6 bases remained unmatched. CDR3 length equals 15 residues. Per germline, CDR1 DFQATT and CDR2 SNEGSKA (reference sequence). The CDR3 region is CSARDPGLAHNEQFF. CDR3 DNA, as far as it was read: TGCAGTGCTAGAGACCCCGGACTAGCACACAATGAG.

This clone was observed a handful of times. The read terminates 3 residues ahead of where the CDR3 ends, so the germline J gene completes it. This sequence joins TRBV7-9 and TRBJ1-5; D call uncertain. Germline lookup yields CDR1 SEHNR and CDR2 FQNEAQ (reference sequence). V lost 8 bases and J 2 bases, leaving 7 bases between the germline ends. The CDR3 has 12 amino acids. The CDR3 sequence: CASAEGNQPQHF. The covered CDR3 bases are TGTGCCAGCGCGGAGGGCAATCAGCCC.

This clone was recorded at least ten times. The read stops 3 residues short of the end of the CDR3; the missing end is completed from the germline J gene. This chain links TRBV19 with TRBJ2-1, with 8 bases fitting TRBD1. This CDR3 is 14 amino acids long. V shed 4 bases and J 4 bases; nucleotides not matched to a gene: 3. Germline lookup yields CDR1 LNHDA and CDR2 SQIVND (reference sequence). The CDR3 protein is CASSKRQGYNEQFF. The sequenced part of the CDR3 DNA is TGTGCCAGTAGTAAAAGACAGGGGTACAATGAG.

This clone was seen many times. The read falls 3 residues short of the CDR3 end, and the missing part is taken from the germline J gene. The chain links TRBV30 to TRBJ1-2; D ambiguous. Looked up from germline, CDR1 is GTSNPN and CDR2 is SVGIG (reference sequence). CDR3 size: 13 residues. The CDR3 DNA, read in part, is TGTGCCTGGAGTGCTTCGGGGATGGACGGC. Amino acid sequence: CAWSASGMDG. The whole CDR3 sequence reads CAWSASGMDGYTF.

Concerning this clone itself: This may arise from a read error, as a much more abundant clone is one base away. Sequencing ends 3 residues short of the CDR3 end; the germline J gene provides the rest. This sample also contains other DNA sequences that code for the same CDR3. This sequence joins TRBV18 and TRBJ2-5; D gene uncertain. Germline V gene sequence: CDR1 KGHSH, CDR2 LQKENI. CDR3 length: 13 residues. V shed 6 bases and J shed 5 bases, with 13 bases lying between them. The DNA read from the CDR3 is TGTGCCAGCTCGCCTTCGATCCGGGAGACC. Amino acid sequence: CASSPSIRET. The entire CDR3 reads CASSPSIRETQYF.

This clone came up many times. The read is 3 residues too short to cover the CDR3 end, so that end is filled in from the germline J gene. The V call is TRBV20-1, the J call TRBJ2-4; 7 nucleotides line up with TRBD1. With 7 bases clipped from V and 8 bases from J, the junction kept 11 bases outside the gene matches. Germline CDR1 and CDR2: DFQATT and SNEGSKA (reference sequence). The CDR3 extends over 13 amino acids. CDR3 DNA, as far as it was read: TGCAGTGTTCAGGACAGGCATCTCGACATT. Amino acids: CSVQDRHLDI. The whole CDR3 protein is CSVQDRHLDIQYF.

With respect to this clone: Read coverage stops 3 residues before the CDR3 terminus; the germline J gene supplies the remainder. V usage is TRBV6-2 or TRBV6-3 and J usage is TRBJ1-5; D call uncertain. V was cut by 2 bases and J by 7 bases, with 9 bases left in between. The CDR3 has 13 amino acids. The germline CDR1 and CDR2 sequences are MNHEY and SVGEGT. CDR3 DNA, as far as it was read: TGTGCCAGCAGTTACCCAGGCGTGCAGCCC. It is translated as CASSYPGVQP. The CDR3 in its entirety is CASSYPGVQPQHF.

This clone was seen repeatedly, ten times or more. The CDR3 here is CASAERSYEQYF. The sequenced part of the CDR3 DNA is TGTGCCAGCGCGGAGCGGAGCTACGAG. J is TRBJ2-7 and V is TRBV28; D may be TRBD2 (5 bases). The read falls 3 residues short of the CDR3 end, and the missing part is taken from the germline J gene. Between the trimmed V and J ends, which lost 8 bases and 3 bases, there was a span of 11 bases. In germline, CDR1 is MDHEN, CDR2 SYDVKM. The length of the CDR3 is 12 residues.

This clone was recorded many times. The read gets to within 3 residues of the CDR3 end, and the germline J gene fills in the rest. The chain carries TRBV7-2 and TRBJ2-7; the match to TRBD1 covers 10 bases. Trimming took 4 bases from V and 4 from J; bases not matched to a gene: 7. The germline CDR1 and CDR2 sequences are SGHTA and FQGNSA. The CDR3 is made up of 15 amino acids. CDR3 DNA (partial): TGTGCCAGCAGCTCACCGGGACAGGGGATGTACGAG. It specifies CASSSPGQGMYE. The full CDR3 is CASSSPGQGMYEQYF.

This clone has ten or more counts. From the germline J gene comes the end of the CDR3, since the read stops 3 residues before it. V usage is TRBV9 and J usage is TRBJ2-2, with a possible D match to TRBD2 (6 bases). Trimming removed 3 bases from V and 1 base from J, with 10 bases in between. The length of the CDR3 is 15 residues. Germline V lookup: CDR1 SGDLS, CDR2 YYNGEE. The covered CDR3 bases are TGTGCCAGCAGCGCGGACTATATGAACACCGGGGAG. Translation gives CASSADYMNTGE. The complete CDR3 reads CASSADYMNTGELFF.

This clone is classed as medium-sized. The read is 3 residues too short to cover the CDR3 end, so that end is filled in from the germline J gene. This chain uses TRBV6-4 with TRBJ2-2; 10 bases fit TRBD2. Germline loops: CDR1 MRHNA, CDR2 SNTAGT. The CDR3 is 15 residues long. The J segment lost 5 bases and the V segment lost 3 bases, leaving 3 bases of the junction unmatched. CDR3 sequence reads: CASSEEAGGTGELFF. The DNA read from the CDR3 is TGTGCCAGCAGTGAAGAAGCGGGGGGGACCGGGGAG.

This clone was observed at least ten times. The missing CDR3 end, 3 residues past where the read stops, is filled in from the germline J gene. V gene TRBV19 combines with J gene TRBJ1-1; 9 bases map to TRBD1. The CDR3 length is 16 residues. Germline V gene lookup returns CDR1 LNHDA and CDR2 SQIVND (reference sequence). With 5 bases clipped from V and 3 bases from J, the junction kept 10 bases outside the gene matches. The CDR3 is CASSPRNRGLDTEAFF. The CDR3 DNA, read in part, is TGTGCCAGTAGTCCCAGAAACAGGGGGCTGGACACTGAA.